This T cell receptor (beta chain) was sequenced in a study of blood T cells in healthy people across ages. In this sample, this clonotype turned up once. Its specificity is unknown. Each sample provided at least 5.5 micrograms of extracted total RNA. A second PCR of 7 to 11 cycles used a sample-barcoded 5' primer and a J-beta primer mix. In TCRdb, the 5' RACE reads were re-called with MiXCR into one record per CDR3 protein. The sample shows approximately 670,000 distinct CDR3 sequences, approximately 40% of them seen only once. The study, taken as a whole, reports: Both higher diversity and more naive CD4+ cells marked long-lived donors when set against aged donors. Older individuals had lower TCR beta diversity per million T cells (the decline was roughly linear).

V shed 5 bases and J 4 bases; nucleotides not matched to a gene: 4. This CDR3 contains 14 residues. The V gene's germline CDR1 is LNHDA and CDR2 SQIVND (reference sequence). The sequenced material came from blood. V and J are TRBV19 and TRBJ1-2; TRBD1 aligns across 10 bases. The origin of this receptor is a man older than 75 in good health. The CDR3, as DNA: TGTGCCAGTAGTGTTCGACAGGGGGCCTATGGCTACACCTTC. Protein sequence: CASSVRQGAYGYTF.